This T cell receptor beta chain was captured in a study of blood T cells in healthy people across ages. Study conclusions and caveats: It was not possible, with unsorted PBMCs, to conclusively compare naive and antigen-experienced cells.

A remark on this clonotype: The antigen remains undetermined.

Alongside a J-beta primer mix, a sample-barcoded 5' primer served in a second PCR lasting about 6 to 11 cycles. TCRdb re-analysed the 5' RACE reads in MiXCR, keeping a single row per CDR3 protein. Of roughly 1,300,000 distinct CDR3 sequences in the sample, around 55% were seen once. The length of the CDR3 is 16 residues. Sample donors were healthy Caucasian individuals that came from Russia, aged 6 to 90. Each individual donor underwent a draw of ten milliliters of peripheral blood. This receptor was taken from a man aged 18 to 30 in good health. This chain links TRBV21-1 with TRBJ2-3; TRBD1 reflects the table's D call only, with no check against the DNA. TRBV21-1 is designated a pseudogene. The sample consisted of blood. The CDR3 DNA is TGTGCCAGCAACCCCCGAGGACCCCGTAACACAGATACGCAGTATTTT. It is translated as CASNPRGPRNTDTQYF.